This TCR beta chain was documented in a study of blood T cell repertoires in COVID-19. Germline CDR1 SGHTA, CDR2 FQGNSA. The CDR3 covers 16 residues. The ends lost 4 bases at V and 5 bases at J; junction bases unmatched: 9. Assay used: immunoSEQ multiplex PCR; TCRdb lists only in-frame clones, some missing. The sample records over 60,000 clones, roughly 90% being singletons. The sample taken for sequencing was peripheral blood. The rearrangement uses TRBV7-2 and TRBJ2-7, with 12 positions matching TRBD1. This clonotype was sampled from a man between 70 and 80 years old with active or convalescent COVID-19. Here the CDR3 DNA reads TGTGCCAGCAGCTCCTTGGGACAGGGGGCGATACACGAGCAGTACTTC. Its translation is CASSSLGQGAIHEQYF.